This T cell receptor (beta chain) was retrieved from a study of vaccination and CD4 T cells after COVID-19. The overall study: Control cultures used a CEFX viral epitope pool, an HIV-1 Nef peptide pool, or no peptide.

Trimming cost V 2 bases and J 1 base, with 20 bases left between them. There are 18 residues in the CDR3. CDR1 is MNHEY and CDR2 is SVGEGT in the germline V gene. Scientists ran DNA taken from cultured CD4+ T cells through the Oncomine TCR Beta short-read assay for sequencing. MiXCR, run by TCRdb on the PCR reads, gives a single entry per CDR3 protein. Altogether about 9,800 distinct CDR3 sequences are present, roughly two fifths being singletons, with the ten largest covering over 10%. For this clonotype: Its antigen is as yet unknown.

Indicated treatment: roughly 10-day PBMC culture with coronavirus spike peptide pools or control peptides (ViraFEST assay). It was before the COVID-19 pandemic (2011-2018) that the unexposed donor's CD4+ T cells were collected. This clonotype was obtained from a human donor in good health. The chain couples TRBV6-2 or TRBV6-3 to TRBJ1-1; TRBD1 might be the D (6 bases). The sequenced sample was CD4+ T cells from blood, cultured in vitro. Here the CDR3 reads CASSYVLRGRGGNTEAFF. In DNA form, the CDR3 reads TGTGCCAGCAGTTACGTACTTCGGGGCAGGGGAGGGAACACTGAAGCTTTCTTT.